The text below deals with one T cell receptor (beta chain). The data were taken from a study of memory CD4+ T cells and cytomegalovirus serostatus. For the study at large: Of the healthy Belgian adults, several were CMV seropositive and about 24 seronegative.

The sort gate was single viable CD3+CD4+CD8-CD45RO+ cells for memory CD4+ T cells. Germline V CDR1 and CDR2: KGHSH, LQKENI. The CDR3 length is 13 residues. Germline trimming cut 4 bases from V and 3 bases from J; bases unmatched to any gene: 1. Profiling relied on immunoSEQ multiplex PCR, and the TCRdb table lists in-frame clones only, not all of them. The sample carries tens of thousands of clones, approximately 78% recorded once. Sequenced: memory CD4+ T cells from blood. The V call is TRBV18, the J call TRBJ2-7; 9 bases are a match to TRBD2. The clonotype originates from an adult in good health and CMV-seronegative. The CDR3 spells CASSRAGGYEQYF. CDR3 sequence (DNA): TGTGCCAGCTCACGAGCGGGGGGCTACGAGCAGTACTTC. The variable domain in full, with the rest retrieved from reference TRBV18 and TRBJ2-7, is NAGVMQNPRHLVRRRGQEARLRCSPMKGHSHVYWYRQLPEEGLKFMVYLQKENIIDESGMPKERFSAEFPKEGPSILRIQQVVRGDSAAYFCASSRAGGYEQYFGPGTRLTVT.